This is a list of T cell receptor beta chains from one sample in a study of blood T cell repertoires in COVID-19. Using immunoSEQ multiplex PCR, the repertoire was profiled, and TCRdb retains in-frame clones only, with some absent. This sample carries 140,000 to 150,000 clones, 65% to 85% of them seen once, and the ten largest clones take roughly 5.7%. Sequenced material: PBMCs or T cells enriched from blood (not recorded which). Source of these receptors: a woman in her fifties or sixties who had been exposed to COVID-19. Both conserved end residues are part of each CDR3. A D gene is named only where the DNA matches it firmly. Rows give clone size only sometimes, using once, few, many, or a class for an expanded clone.

J	size	D	V	CDR3	DNA
TRBJ2-3	NA	TRBD2	TRBV4-2	CASSQEFLSGLAGDTDTQYF	TGTGCCAGCAGCCAAGAGTTTTTATCGGGACTAGCGGGGGATACAGATACGCAGTATTTT
TRBJ1-1	once	TRBD1	TRBV27	CASSLQGAGTEAFF	TGTGCCAGCAGCCTACAGGGGGCAGGCACTGAAGCTTTCTTT
TRBJ2-7	NA	TRBD2	TRBV7-8	CASSSRTSGSHEQYF	TGTGCCAGCAGCTCCCGGACTAGCGGGAGTCACGAGCAGTACTTC
TRBJ2-3	NA	NA	TRBV7-2	CASSLGRGRGRTDTQYF	TGTGCCAGCAGCTTAGGACGGGGGCGGGGGCGCACAGATACGCAGTATTTT
TRBJ1-5	NA	NA	TRBV27	CASSTQGLGNQPQHF	TGTGCCAGCAGTACCCAGGGTTTGGGCAATCAGCCCCAGCATTTT
TRBJ1-6	NA	TRBD1	TRBV14	CASSSWDRDLPLHF	TGTGCCAGCAGCTCCTGGGACAGGGATCTACCCCTCCACTTT
TRBJ2-2	few	TRBD1	TRBV9	CASSVAPLRDRTTGELFF	TGTGCCAGCAGCGTAGCTCCTCTCCGGGACAGAACTACCGGGGAGCTGTTTTTT
TRBJ2-1	NA	TRBD2	TRBV11-3	CASSLDGREGRDEQFF	TGTGCCAGCAGCTTAGATGGGCGGGAGGGCCGAGATGAGCAGTTCTTC
TRBJ2-3	NA	TRBD2	TRBV27	CASSLNRDYDTQYF	TGTGCCAGCAGTTTAAACCGGGACTATGATACGCAGTATTTT
TRBJ1-5	NA	NA	TRBV19	CASNRRSGNQPQHF	TGTGCCAGTAACCGGCGGAGCGGAAATCAGCCCCAGCATTTT
TRBJ1-3	NA	NA	TRBV4-3	CASSRSSGNTIYF	TGCGCCAGCAGCAGGAGCTCTGGAAACACCATATATTTT
TRBJ2-3	NA	TRBD2	TRBV24-1	CATSDPGLAGREDTQYF	TGTGCCACCAGTGACCCGGGACTAGCGGGTCGGGAAGATACGCAGTATTTT
TRBJ1-2	NA	TRBD1	TRBV5-1	CASSLDRGPYGYTF	TGCGCCAGCAGCTTGGACAGGGGACCCTATGGCTACACCTTC
TRBJ2-1	NA	NA	TRBV6-5	CASISDYNEQFF	TGTGCCAGCATTAGCGATTACAATGAGCAGTTCTTC
TRBJ2-2	NA	NA	TRBV9	CASSVGAGQLFF	TGTGCCAGCAGCGTAGGGGCGGGGCAGCTGTTTTTT
TRBJ1-1	NA	NA	TRBV3-1/TRBV3-2	CASSQDRQGSEAFF	TGTGCCAGCAGCCAAGATCGCCAGGGCTCTGAAGCTTTCTTT
TRBJ2-2	NA	NA	TRBV19	CASSVASAGELFF	TGTGCCAGTAGTGTGGCTAGCGCCGGGGAGCTGTTTTTT
TRBJ1-5	NA	NA	TRBV21-1	CASSYRRCTDFNQPQHF	TGTGCCAGCAGCTATCGGAGGTGTACGGACTTCAATCAGCCCCAGCATTTT
TRBJ1-1	NA	TRBD1	TRBV5-4	CASSPNRGSRNTEAFF	TGTGCCAGCAGTCCTAACAGGGGCTCACGGAACACTGAAGCTTTCTTT
TRBJ1-2	NA	NA	TRBV7-8	CASSLRVSGGYGYTF	TGTGCCAGCAGCTTAAGGGTCTCAGGAGGCTATGGCTACACCTTC
TRBJ1-1	NA	NA	TRBV30	CAWAGGGTEAFF	TGTGCCTGGGCCGGGGGGGGCACTGAAGCTTTCTTT
TRBJ1-1	NA	NA	TRBV18	CASSPQMNTEAFF	TGTGCCAGCTCACCTCAAATGAACACTGAAGCTTTCTTT
TRBJ1-1	NA	NA	TRBV6-5	CASSYRGALNTEAFF	TGTGCCAGCAGTTACCGGGGGGCCCTGAACACTGAAGCTTTCTTT
TRBJ2-7	NA	NA	TRBV5-1	CASSLASSRGLYEQYF	TGCGCCAGCAGCTTGGCATCTAGCAGGGGCCTCTACGAGCAGTACTTC
TRBJ2-1	few	TRBD1	TRBV6-5	CASSPGGRYNEQFF	TGTGCCAGCAGTCCAGGGGGCCGGTACAATGAGCAGTTCTTC
TRBJ2-1	few	NA	TRBV19	CASRGPGLPVEQFF	TGTGCCAGTAGAGGCCCGGGACTCCCCGTGGAGCAGTTCTTC